The subject of this entry is one TCR beta chain. The data were taken from a study of blood T cells in healthy people across ages. From germline, CDR1 is SGHAT and CDR2 FQNNGV. CDR3 length equals 18 residues. A second PCR, run for roughly 7 to 12 cycles, used a sample-barcoded 5' primer plus a J-beta primer mix. TCRdb reprocessed the 5' RACE reads with MiXCR, giving one entry per CDR3 protein. The sample holds about 1.4 million distinct CDR3 sequences, roughly 60% seen once. The specimen sequenced was blood. The TCR originated in a man aged 18 to 29 in good health. The chain employs TRBV11-2 and TRBJ2-7; a possible D gene is TRBD2 (6 bases). The J call may be wrong; the DNA end is better matched by TRBJ2-5. The CDR3 nucleotides read TGTGCCAGCAGCTCCATGGAGGGGCTCCTACTGAGTTCAGAGACCCAGTACTTC. Translated: CASSSMEGLLLSSETQYF.